The 27 T cell receptor beta chains reported below all come from one sample, sequenced in a study of cytomegalovirus exposure and HLA in healthy donors. It was with 60 Vbeta and 13 Jbeta primers that the PCR ran. Here immunoSEQ multiplex PCR was the method, and the copy in TCRdb shows in-frame clones only, minus some. The sample holds about 170,000 clones; 80% are singletons and the top ten take 1%. Sequencing was carried out using PBMCs. The receptor source for this set is a woman aged 45-65 years in good health and CMV-seropositive.

The J gene is TRBJ1-1, the V gene TRBV4-3; the match to TRBD1 covers 9 bases. The CDR3 has 19 residues. Per the germline V gene, CDR1 is LGHNA and CDR2 is YSLEER. The V segment lost 2 bases and the J segment 0 bases; nucleotides outside the gene matches: 13. The CDR3 bases are TGCGCCAGCAGCCAATCGGTATCCGGGACAGGGTTAATGAACACTGAAGCTTTCTTT. This translates into CASSQSVSGTGLMNTEAFF.

The chain couples TRBV7-3 to TRBJ2-7; D is possibly TRBD2 (7 bases). Per the germline V gene, CDR1 is SGHTA and CDR2 is FQGTGA. The CDR3 consists of 15 residues. V was shortened by 2 bases and J by 3 bases, with 14 bases between the two germline ends. The CDR3 sequence: CASSLSSGQNYEQYF. The CDR3 DNA is TGTGCCAGCAGCTTATCTAGCGGACAGAACTACGAGCAGTACTTC. Based on the CDR3 plus reference TRBV7-3 and TRBJ2-7, the full variable domain is GAGVSQTPSNKVTEKGKYVELRCDPISGHTALYWYRQSLGQGPEFLIYFQGTGAADDSGLPNDRFFAVRPEGSVSTLKIQRTERGDSAVYLCASSLSSGQNYEQYFGPGTRLTVT.

The rearrangement joins TRBV30 to TRBJ1-1; tentatively, D is TRBD1 (6 bases). Germline V gene data show CDR1 as GTSNPN and CDR2 as SVGIG (reference sequence). This CDR3 region has 17 residues. Trimming pared 4 bases from V and 3 bases from J, leaving 24 bases between. CDR3 residues: CAWTSSTIQGKHTEAFF. The DNA of the CDR3 is TGTGCCTGGACCTCCTCCACCATTCAGGGGAAGCACACTGAAGCTTTCTTT.

Only a few counts were recorded for this clone. The chain is built from TRBV7-9 and TRBJ1-4; D perhaps matches TRBD1 (6 bases). Deletions cut 1 base from V and 6 bases from J, with 12 bases between. Germline loops: CDR1 SEHNR, CDR2 FQNEAQ (reference sequence). This CDR3 comprises 15 residues. CDR3 region: CASSLGGQVDEKLFF. The CDR3, as DNA: TGTGCCAGCAGCTTAGGGGGGCAGGTTGATGAAAAACTGTTTTTT.

The chain has TRBV11-2 and TRBJ1-1; perhaps TRBD1 as D (5 bases). Trimming pared 4 bases from V and 3 bases from J, leaving 15 bases between. The CDR3 consists of 15 residues. Germline V gene sequence: CDR1 SGHAT, CDR2 FQNNGV. CDR3 in amino acids: CASSSPRGGYTEAFF. CDR3 DNA: TGTGCCAGCAGCTCCCCTAGGGGTGGGTACACTGAAGCTTTCTTT. The whole variable domain, remainder taken from reference TRBV11-2 and TRBJ1-1, is EAGVAQSPRYKIIEKRQSVAFWCNPISGHATLYWYQQILGQGPKLLIQFQNNGVVDDSQLPKDRFSAERLKGVDSTLKIQPAKLEDSAVYLCASSSPRGGYTEAFFGQGTRLTVV.

The chain has TRBV7-6 and TRBJ2-5; the match to TRBD2 covers 7 bases. The end of the DNA fits TRBJ2-7 better, so the J call may be wrong. In germline, CDR1 is SGHVS, CDR2 FNYEAQ. The CDR3 extends over 15 amino acids. The CDR3 DNA sequence: TGTGCCAGCAGCACCCCCTCGGGGGGAGGCTACGAGCAGTACTTC. The encoded protein is CASSTPSGGGYEQYF.

The gene calls are TRBV10-1 and TRBJ1-1, with unresolved D. The germline V gene has CDR1 WNHNN and CDR2 SYGVQD (reference sequence). This CDR3 region has 13 residues. Trimming removed 9 bases from V and 1 base from J, with 12 bases in between. DNA of the CDR3: TGCGCCAGAACCGGGTCGGAGAACACTGAAGCTTTCTTT. It is translated as CARTGSENTEAFF.

The chain joins TRBV18 to TRBJ2-7, with 8 bases matching TRBD2. With 6 bases clipped from V and 5 bases from J, the junction kept 6 bases outside the gene matches. Germline-derived CDR1 and CDR2 are KGHSH and LQKENI. This CDR3 has 13 residues. This CDR3 is CASSGGSGNEQYF. The CDR3 DNA reads TGTGCCAGCTCGGGTGGTAGCGGGAACGAGCAGTACTTC.

The gene calls are TRBV18 and TRBJ2-1; TRBD2 matches at 12 bases. CDR3 size: 15 residues. The V gene's germline CDR1 is KGHSH and CDR2 LQKENI. V trimming: 0 bases; J trimming: 7 bases; junction bases outside the gene matches: 1. The CDR3 DNA sequence: TGTGCCAGCTCACCACCCGGACTAGCGGGAAATGAGCAGTTCTTC. Protein: CASSPPGLAGNEQFF.

J is TRBJ2-7 and V is TRBV29-1; D not certain. V lost 5 bases and J 3 bases, leaving 14 bases between the germline ends. Germline assignment: CDR1 SQVTM and CDR2 ANQGSEA. CDR3 size: 13 residues. The CDR3 sequence is CSVLLSHGYEQYF. In nucleotides, the CDR3 is TGCAGCGTTCTCCTCTCCCACGGCTACGAGCAGTACTTC.

The chain links TRBV6-1 to TRBJ1-5; D is uncertain. The CDR3 runs 14 residues. V was shortened by 8 bases and J by 0 bases, with 11 bases between the two germline ends. Germline-derived CDR1 and CDR2 are MNHNS and SASEGT. Here the CDR3 DNA reads TGTGCCAGCGCCCGGTCACTTAGCAATCAGCCCCAGCATTTT. It yields the protein CASARSLSNQPQHF.

This chain connects TRBV11-2 to TRBJ2-7; 7 bases line up with TRBD1. Germline lookup yields CDR1 SGHAT and CDR2 FQNNGV. There are 15 residues in the CDR3. With 5 bases clipped from V and 8 bases from J, the junction kept 15 bases outside the gene matches. CDR3 loop: CASSRGRGISGKQYF. CDR3 nucleotides: TGTGCCAGCAGCCGCGGCAGGGGGATCTCAGGGAAGCAGTACTTC.

This CDR3 is CASSIDRVGDEQFF. The DNA of the CDR3 is TGTGCCAGTAGTATAGACAGGGTGGGTGATGAGCAGTTCTTC. The chain has TRBV19 and TRBJ2-1; D may be TRBD1 (5 bases). The CDR3 has 14 residues. The ends were cut back, 0 bases at V and 8 bases at J, with 11 bases in the middle. Germline CDR1 is LNHDA and CDR2 is SQIVND (reference sequence).

Comment on this clone: Other DNA sequences of this sample code for an identical CDR3. V gene TRBV28 combines with J gene TRBJ1-4, with D perhaps TRBD1 (6 bases). The CDR3 loop spans 15 amino acids. Trimming stripped 5 bases from V and 6 bases from J, with 16 bases between. Germline CDR1 and CDR2: MDHEN and SYDVKM. As DNA, the CDR3 is TGTGCCAGCAGTCGGGGGGGGCAGGATGATGAAAAACTGTTTTTT. Encoded protein: CASSRGGQDDEKLFF.

In its sample, this clone was seen a few times. V and J are TRBV7-9 and TRBJ1-2; D might be TRBD1 (6 bases). The CDR3 is 15 residues long. Germline V gene lookup returns CDR1 SEHNR and CDR2 FQNEAQ (reference sequence). V shed 2 bases and J shed 3 bases, with 13 bases lying between them. The CDR3 sequence is CASSLMGASYYGYTF. The CDR3 nucleotides are TGTGCCAGCAGCTTAATGGGGGCCAGTTACTATGGCTACACCTTC.

The chain joins TRBV5-4 to TRBJ2-3; the match to TRBD2 covers 9 bases. The V and J ends lost 5 bases and 5 bases, in that order; junction bases with no gene match: 6. Germline loops: CDR1 SGHNT, CDR2 YYREEE (reference sequence). The CDR3 consists of 14 residues. CDR3 amino acids: CASRAAGGGDTQYF. The CDR3 bases are TGTGCCAGCAGGGCGGCGGGGGGGGGAGATACGCAGTATTTT.

The chain carries TRBV5-1 and TRBJ1-2; 7 bases match TRBD1. Germline values: CDR1 SGHRS, CDR2 YFSETQ. CDR3 length: 14 amino acids. The trim removed 0 bases at V and 7 bases at J, leaving 6 bases unmatched. CDR3 amino acids: CASSLEGAWGGYTF. CDR3 bases: TGCGCCAGCAGCTTGGAGGGGGCCTGGGGTGGCTACACCTTC.

The rearrangement joins TRBV28 to TRBJ1-2; 8 bases align to TRBD1. Germline V gene sequence: CDR1 MDHEN, CDR2 SYDVKM. V lost 10 bases to trimming and J lost 4 bases; unmatched junction nucleotides: 8. The CDR3 has 13 amino acids. CDR3 nucleotide sequence: TGTGCCATCAAAAGGACAGGGAGCTATGGCTACACCTTC. Translation gives CAIKRTGSYGYTF.

The genes are TRBV7-2 and TRBJ1-4; possible D gene TRBD1, 6 bases. The ends were cut back, 4 bases at V and 5 bases at J, with 20 bases in the middle. CDR3 length: 17 amino acids. Germline CDR1 SGHTA, CDR2 FQGNSA. CDR3 sequence reads: CASSSGGAPGINEKLFF. The DNA for the CDR3 is TGTGCCAGCAGCTCTGGGGGGGCACCAGGAATCAATGAAAAACTGTTTTTT.

This sequence joins TRBV4-1 and TRBJ1-2; perhaps TRBD1 as D (5 bases). Germline-derived CDR1 and CDR2 are MGHRA and YSYEKL. The CDR3 is 16 amino acids. Trimming took 1 base from V and 6 from J, leaving 18 bases between them. The CDR3 sequence is CASSQGKGAKADGYTF. CDR3 nucleotide sequence: TGCGCCAGCAGCCAAGGTAAAGGGGCGAAAGCCGATGGCTACACCTTC.

This clone was seen once. The sample holds other DNA sequences that translate to the same CDR3. The rearrangement uses TRBV27 and TRBJ1-2, with D uncertain. Germline assignment: CDR1 MNHEY and CDR2 SMNVEV (reference sequence). CDR3 length: 14 amino acids. The V and J ends lost 2 bases and 0 bases respectively, with 7 bases between them. CDR3: CASSLTGTNYGYTF. CDR3 DNA sequence: TGTGCCAGCAGTTTAACGGGGACTAACTATGGCTACACCTTC.

This clone was picked up one time. The V gene is TRBV4-3, the J gene TRBJ1-4; no definite D call. V was trimmed by 0 bases and J by 8 bases, leaving 22 bases between them. The germline V gene has CDR1 LGHNA and CDR2 YSLEER. The CDR3 is 18 amino acids. CDR3 DNA sequence: TGCGCCAGCAGCCAAGATTCGGGGAGGGCGAGGAGGAGGGAAAAACTGTTTTTT. Translation: CASSQDSGRARRREKLFF.

V and J are TRBV27 and TRBJ1-1; no definite D call. The germline CDR1 and CDR2 sequences are MNHEY and SMNVEV (reference sequence). There are 11 residues in the CDR3. V was cut by 8 bases and J by 5 bases, with 9 bases left in between. CDR3 in amino acids: CASRGWTEAFF. For the CDR3, the DNA is TGTGCCAGCCGCGGTTGGACTGAAGCTTTCTTT.

V and J are TRBV28 and TRBJ2-3; TRBD2 matches 7 bases. Germline values: CDR1 MDHEN, CDR2 SYDVKM. The CDR3 is 14 residues long. V lost 3 bases, J lost 4 bases, and 4 bases stayed unmatched. The CDR3 region has the DNA TGTGCCAGCAGTTTGAGCGGGGACGCAGATACGCAGTATTTT. Amino acids: CASSLSGDADTQYF.

The V and J genes are TRBV5-1 and TRBJ2-1; tentatively, D is TRBD2 (5 bases). V lost 2 bases and J 3 bases, leaving 12 bases between the germline ends. This CDR3 region has 15 residues. In germline, CDR1 is SGHRS, CDR2 YFSETQ. CDR3 sequence: CASSLDAGRYNEQFF. The CDR3 region has the DNA TGCGCCAGCAGCTTAGACGCGGGCCGCTACAATGAGCAGTTCTTC.

The chain employs TRBV28 and TRBJ1-2, with 8 positions matching TRBD1. Germline assignment: CDR1 MDHEN and CDR2 SYDVKM. The CDR3 sequence is 13 residues long. V was clipped by 6 bases and J by 4 bases; unmatched bases: 4. Here the CDR3 reads CASRRQGPYGYTF. The CDR3 bases are TGTGCCAGCAGACGACAGGGGCCCTATGGCTACACCTTC.

The V call is TRBV10-3, the J call TRBJ1-1; D uncertain. The CDR3 sequence is 12 residues long. The germline V gene has CDR1 ENHRY and CDR2 SYGVKD. Trimming stripped 1 base from V and 2 bases from J, with 2 bases between. In DNA, the CDR3 is TGTGCCATCAGTGAGTTAAACACTGAAGCTTTCTTT. This translates into CAISELNTEAFF.